The entry below gives a single TCR beta chain sequence along with its context. The data stem from a study of blood T cell repertoires in COVID-19. Produced via immunoSEQ multiplex PCR; TCRdb's table is partial and in-frame only. The sample yields some 200,000 clones, 75% to 90% seen once. Study members were between roughly 18 and 100 years old and lived in over 20 US regions. Participant-given clinical history determined each cohort assignment. Per the germline V gene, CDR1 is SGHTA and CDR2 is FQGTGA. With 4 bases removed from V and 8 bases from J, the gap between germline ends came to 14 bases. The CDR3 consists of 13 residues.

The V and J genes are TRBV7-3 and TRBJ1-2; D might be TRBD1 (6 bases). Sequencing used PBMCs or T cells enriched from blood (not recorded which). The clonotype comes from a middle-aged woman with acute COVID-19. The CDR3 DNA reads TGTGCCAGCAGCTCAAACAGGGTTGAGGGCTACACCTTC. Residues: CASSSNRVEGYTF.